These T cell receptor beta chains were read from a single sample in a study of cytomegalovirus exposure and HLA in healthy donors. Clones were read by immunoSEQ multiplex PCR, and TCRdb kept only the in-frame ones, dropping some. The table lists about 300,000 clones, just over 85% of them singletons. Specimen: PBMCs. The receptors stem from a man aged 35 to 55 in good health and CMV-seropositive. Each CDR3 is given with its conserved first and last residue. The D gene is left open where the match is weak. Clone sizes are given selectively: once, few, many, or a class where the clone is expanded.

V gene	D gene	J gene	clone size	CDR3 DNA	CDR3 protein
TRBV7-9	TRBD2	TRBJ2-1	NA	TGTGCCAGCACCACGGGGAGGGGAACTAGCGGGAGATCCTACAATGAGCAGTTCTTC	CASTTGRGTSGRSYNEQFF
TRBV28	TRBD2	TRBJ2-3	NA	TGTGCCAGCAGTTCAACTAGCGGGAGCTCAGATACGCAGTATTTT	CASSSTSGSSDTQYF
TRBV5-6	NA	TRBJ2-7	few	TGTGCCAGCAGCTTGGGGAGTAGCTACGAGCAGTACTTC	CASSLGSSYEQYF
TRBV2	TRBD1	TRBJ2-7	NA	TGTGCCAGCGGATGGACAGGGGGGGCCTACGAGCAGTACTTC	CASGWTGGAYEQYF
TRBV7-2	TRBD1	TRBJ1-2	NA	TGTGCCAGCAGCCTGAATACAGGGACAGGGGCCGCTGGCTACACCTTC	CASSLNTGTGAAGYTF
TRBV28	TRBD2	TRBJ2-7	NA	TGTGCCAGCAGGTTACTAGCGGGAGTTCACGAGCAGTACTTC	CASRLLAGVHEQYF
TRBV9	TRBD2	TRBJ2-1	NA	TGTGCCAGCAGCGCGGGCGGGAGCAGCCATGAGCAGTTCTTC	CASSAGGSSHEQFF
TRBV7-2	NA	TRBJ1-5	NA	TGTGCCAGCAGGTCCGTAGGGGGGGATGATATCAATCAGCCCCAGCATTTT	CASRSVGGDDINQPQHF
TRBV4-3	TRBD1	TRBJ1-2	NA	TGCGCCAGCAGCCAAGATGAGGGGACAGGTCTATTCTATGGCTACACCTTC	CASSQDEGTGLFYGYTF
TRBV15	NA	TRBJ2-7	NA	TGTGCCACCAGCAGAGTCGGGGCCTACGAGCAGTACTTC	CATSRVGAYEQYF
TRBV11-2	TRBD1	TRBJ2-7	NA	TGTGCCAGCAGCCTAATTCGGGACAGGGGATACGAGCAGTACTTC	CASSLIRDRGYEQYF
TRBV11-1	TRBD2	TRBJ2-1	once	TGTGCCAGCAGCCCCGACCGAGCGGGAGGGTACAATGAGCAGTTCTTC	CASSPDRAGGYNEQFF
TRBV7-9	TRBD2	TRBJ2-7	NA	TGTGCCAGCAGCTTAGAGCAGCGGGGGTTCGACGAGCAGTACTTC	CASSLEQRGFDEQYF
TRBV19	TRBD2	TRBJ2-7	NA	TGTGCCAGTAGTATAGGACTAGCGGGAGGCTCAAGATCCTACGAGCAGTACTTC	CASSIGLAGGSRSYEQYF
TRBV27	NA	TRBJ1-1	NA	TGTGCCAGCAGTTCTTTGGTGGCCACTGAAGCTTTCTTT	CASSSLVATEAFF
TRBV5-6	TRBD1	TRBJ1-2	once	TGTGCCAGCAGCCGTACAGGGGTTGGAGGCTACACCTTC	CASSRTGVGGYTF
TRBV4-3	TRBD1	TRBJ1-2	NA	TGCGCCAGCAGCCAAGATGGGACAGGAGATAACTATGGCTACACCTTC	CASSQDGTGDNYGYTF
TRBV5-1	TRBD1	TRBJ1-1	once	TGCGCCAGCGGGACAGGGGGATACCCGAACACTGAAGCTTTCTTT	CASGTGGYPNTEAFF
TRBV4-2	NA	TRBJ2-3	NA	TGTGCCAGCAGCCAAGAACTAAAATCAACAGATACGCAGTATTTT	CASSQELKSTDTQYF
TRBV7-9	NA	TRBJ2-3	once	TGTGCCAGCAGCTTAGCGCGCCGGAGCACAGATACGCAGTATTTT	CASSLARRSTDTQYF
TRBV7-2	TRBD2	TRBJ2-6	NA	TGTGCCAGCAGCTTAGCGGGAGGGCGCTCTGGGGCCAACGTCCTGACTTTC	CASSLAGGRSGANVLTF
TRBV28	NA	TRBJ2-7	NA	TGTGCCAGCACCACGACTAGGAACGAGCAGTACTTC	CASTTTRNEQYF
TRBV5-6	TRBD2	TRBJ2-1	NA	TGTGCCAGCAGCTTGGGTAGCGGGAGGGCCCTCAATGAGCAGTTCTTC	CASSLGSGRALNEQFF
TRBV2	NA	TRBJ2-7	NA	TGTGCCAGCAGGGAGGGGGGACAGAGAACCTACGAGCAGTACTTC	CASREGGQRTYEQYF
TRBV4-1	TRBD2	TRBJ2-1	NA	TGCGCCAGCAGCCAAGCGGGCCTAGCGGGAGGCTATGAGCAGTTCTTC	CASSQAGLAGGYEQFF
TRBV19	TRBD1	TRBJ2-7	NA	TGTGCCAGTAGTGGGACAGGGCTCGGCGAGCAGTACTTC	CASSGTGLGEQYF
TRBV15	NA	TRBJ2-7	NA	TGTGCCACCAGCAGAGAGAGAGTTTTCGAGCAGTACTTC	CATSRERVFEQYF
TRBV11-3	TRBD2	TRBJ2-1	NA	TGTGCCAGCAGCCTCCGACTAGCGGGAGGAGAAGGTAATGAGCAGTTCTTC	CASSLRLAGGEGNEQFF
TRBV19	NA	TRBJ2-5	NA	TGTGCCAGTAGGAGAGGTCCGAGCAGAGAAGAGACCCAGTACTTC	CASRRGPSREETQYF
TRBV11-2	TRBD1	TRBJ1-4	NA	TGTGCCAGCAGCAACGGACAGGGGGTTGAAAAACTGTTTTTT	CASSNGQGVEKLFF
TRBV27	NA	TRBJ2-1	NA	TGTGCCAGCAGTCGTGCCGGGAGTGAGCAGTTCTTC	CASSRAGSEQFF
TRBV5-4	TRBD1	TRBJ2-1	NA	TGTGCCAGCAGGCCGACCGGGACAGGGGGCGGGAATGAGCAGTTCTTC	CASRPTGTGGGNEQFF
TRBV6-5	TRBD2	TRBJ2-2	NA	TGTGCCAGCAGTTACTCCGGGAGGGGCACCGGGGAGCTGTTTTTT	CASSYSGRGTGELFF
TRBV27	NA	TRBJ2-7	NA	TGTGCCAGCAGTTTATCGGACACGCTACCCCTACGGCAGTACTTC	CASSLSDTLPLRQYF
TRBV6-5	NA	TRBJ2-7	NA	TGTGCCAGCAGTTACTCCTCCGCGGGCGAGCAGTACTTC	CASSYSSAGEQYF
TRBV4-3	TRBD1	TRBJ2-7	few	TGCGCCAGCAGCCAAGATAGCGACAGGGGGCCCTCCTACGAGCAGTACTTC	CASSQDSDRGPSYEQYF
TRBV2	NA	TRBJ2-3	NA	TGTGCCAGCAAGCGGGCAGATACGCAGTATTTT	CASKRADTQYF
TRBV7-8	NA	TRBJ2-7	NA	TGTGCCAGCAGCTTAGATGGCAGGGCAAAGCAGTACTTC	CASSLDGRAKQYF
TRBV6-5	NA	TRBJ2-7	few	TGTGCCAGCAGGAGTTTTTCAAGCTCCTACGAGCAGTACTTC	CASRSFSSSYEQYF
TRBV27	NA	TRBJ1-5	NA	TGTGCCAGCAGTCCCGAGAGCAATCAGCCCCAGCATTTT	CASSPESNQPQHF
TRBV7-8	TRBD1	TRBJ1-5	NA	TGTGCCAGCAGCTTAGCTGGCAGGGGGCTGGGTCAGCCCCAGCATTTT	CASSLAGRGLGQPQHF
TRBV11-2	TRBD2	TRBJ2-7	NA	TGTGCCAGCAGCTTCCGACTAGCGGGAGTGGAGGAGCAGTACTTC	CASSFRLAGVEEQYF
TRBV2	NA	TRBJ1-4	NA	TGTGCCAGTAGTGCTTTTGGGGCCGAAAAACTGTTTTTT	CASSAFGAEKLFF